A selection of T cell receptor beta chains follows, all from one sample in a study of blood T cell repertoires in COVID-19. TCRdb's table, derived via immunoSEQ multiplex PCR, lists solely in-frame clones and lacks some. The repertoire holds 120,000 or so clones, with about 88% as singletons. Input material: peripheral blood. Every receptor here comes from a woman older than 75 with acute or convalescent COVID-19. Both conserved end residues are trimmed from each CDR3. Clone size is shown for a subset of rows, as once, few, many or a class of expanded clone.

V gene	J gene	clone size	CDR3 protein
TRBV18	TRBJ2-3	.	ASSPPRSGTDTQY
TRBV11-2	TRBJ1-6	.	ASSPRDRFNSPLH
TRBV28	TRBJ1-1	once	ASSRLRGAGYTEAF
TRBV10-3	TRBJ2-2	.	AISHRTVELF
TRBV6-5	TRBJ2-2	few	ASTMDRANTGELF
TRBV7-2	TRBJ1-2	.	ASSRDRAGYT
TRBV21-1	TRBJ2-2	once	ASSTYRVLNTGELF
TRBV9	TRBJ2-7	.	ASSVAPGQGYEQY
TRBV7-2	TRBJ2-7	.	ASSVSAGEYEQY
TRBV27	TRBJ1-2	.	ASSLRAGDPNYGYT
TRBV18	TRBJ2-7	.	ASSRGQSHYEQY